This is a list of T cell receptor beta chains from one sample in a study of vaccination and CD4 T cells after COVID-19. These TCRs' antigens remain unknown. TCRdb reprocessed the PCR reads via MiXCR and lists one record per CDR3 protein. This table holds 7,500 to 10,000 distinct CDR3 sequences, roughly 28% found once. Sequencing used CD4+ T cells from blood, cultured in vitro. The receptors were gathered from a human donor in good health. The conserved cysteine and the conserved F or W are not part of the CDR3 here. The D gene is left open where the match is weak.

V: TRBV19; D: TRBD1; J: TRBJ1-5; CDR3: ASSIQGDQPQH
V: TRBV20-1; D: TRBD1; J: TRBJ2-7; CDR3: SARPGTGTYEQY
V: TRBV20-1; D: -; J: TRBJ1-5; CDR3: SAGHGGFENQPQH
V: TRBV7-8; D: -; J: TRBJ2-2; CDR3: ASSLVGLLTTGELF
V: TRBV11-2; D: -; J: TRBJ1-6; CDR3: ASSLGMTVGALH
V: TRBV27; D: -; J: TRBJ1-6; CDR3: ASNLNGDGSSPLH
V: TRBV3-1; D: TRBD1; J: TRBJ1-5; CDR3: ASSHSGQASNQPQH
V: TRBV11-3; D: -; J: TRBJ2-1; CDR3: ASSLDSVTRSYNEQF
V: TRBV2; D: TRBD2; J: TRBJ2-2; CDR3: ASVAQAGVVTGELF
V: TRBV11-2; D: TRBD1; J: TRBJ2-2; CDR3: ASSPGTGRIGELF
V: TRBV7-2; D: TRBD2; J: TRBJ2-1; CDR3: ASRPTSDEQF
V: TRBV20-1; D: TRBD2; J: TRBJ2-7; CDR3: SARWGGRPPYEQY
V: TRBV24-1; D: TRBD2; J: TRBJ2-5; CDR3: ATSEGLAQETQY
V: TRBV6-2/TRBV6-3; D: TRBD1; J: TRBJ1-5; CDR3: ASSRTGWGNQPQH
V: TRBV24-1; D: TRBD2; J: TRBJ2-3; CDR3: ATSDLGGRSTDTQY
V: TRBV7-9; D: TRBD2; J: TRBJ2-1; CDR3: ASSLGPTSNYNEQF
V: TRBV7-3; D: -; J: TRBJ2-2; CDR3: ASSLTGRTGELF
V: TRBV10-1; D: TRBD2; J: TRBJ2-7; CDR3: ASSEGLMRLAGGGVYEQY